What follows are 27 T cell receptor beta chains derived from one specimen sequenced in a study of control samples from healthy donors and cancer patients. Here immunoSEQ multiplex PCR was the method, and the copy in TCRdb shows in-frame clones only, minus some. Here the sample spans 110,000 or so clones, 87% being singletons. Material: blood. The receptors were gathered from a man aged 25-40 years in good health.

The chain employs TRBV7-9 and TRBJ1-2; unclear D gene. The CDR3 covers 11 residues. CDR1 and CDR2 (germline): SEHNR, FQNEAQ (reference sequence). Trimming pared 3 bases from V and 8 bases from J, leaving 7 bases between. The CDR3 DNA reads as TGTGCCAGCAGCTTTGGAACGGGCTACACCTTC. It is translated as CASSFGTGYTF.

The CDR3 protein is CASSRGLSEAFF. The CDR3 DNA is TGTGCCAGCAGTCGAGGTTTATCTGAAGCTTTCTTT. The gene calls are TRBV12-3 or TRBV12-4 and TRBJ1-1; D unresolved. This CDR3 is 12 amino acids long. V gave up 5 bases and J gave up 6 bases, with 10 bases separating them.

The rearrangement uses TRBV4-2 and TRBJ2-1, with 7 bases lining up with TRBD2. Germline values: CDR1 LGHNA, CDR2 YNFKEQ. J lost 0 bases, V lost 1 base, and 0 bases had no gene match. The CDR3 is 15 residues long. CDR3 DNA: TGTGCCAGCAGCCAAGGCGGGGGCTCCTACAATGAGCAGTTCTTC. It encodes CASSQGGGSYNEQFF.

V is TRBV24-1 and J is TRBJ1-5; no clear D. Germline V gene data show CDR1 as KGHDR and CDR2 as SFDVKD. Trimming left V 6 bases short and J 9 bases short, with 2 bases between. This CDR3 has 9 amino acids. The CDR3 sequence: CATSRPQHF. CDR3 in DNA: TGTGCCACCAGTCGGCCCCAGCATTTT.

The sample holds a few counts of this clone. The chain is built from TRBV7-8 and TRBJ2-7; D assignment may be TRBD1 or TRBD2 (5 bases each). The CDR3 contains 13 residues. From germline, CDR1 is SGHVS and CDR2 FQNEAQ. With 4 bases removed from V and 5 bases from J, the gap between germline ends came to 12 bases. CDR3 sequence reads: CASSSRGRDEQYF. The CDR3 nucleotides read TGTGCCAGCAGCTCACGGGGACGGGACGAGCAGTACTTC. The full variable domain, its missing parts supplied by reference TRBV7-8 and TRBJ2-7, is GAGVSQSPRYKVAKRGQDVALRCDPISGHVSLFWYQQALGQGPEFLTYFQNEAQLDKSGLPSDRFFAERPEGSVSTLKIQRTQQEDSAVYLCASSSRGRDEQYFGPGTRLTVT.

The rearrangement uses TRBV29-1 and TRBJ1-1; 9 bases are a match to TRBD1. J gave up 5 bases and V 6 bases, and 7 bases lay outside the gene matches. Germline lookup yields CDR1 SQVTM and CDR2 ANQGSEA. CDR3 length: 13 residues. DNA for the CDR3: TGCAGCGTGTCGACAGGGGGGGATACTGAAGCTTTCTTT. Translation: CSVSTGGDTEAFF.

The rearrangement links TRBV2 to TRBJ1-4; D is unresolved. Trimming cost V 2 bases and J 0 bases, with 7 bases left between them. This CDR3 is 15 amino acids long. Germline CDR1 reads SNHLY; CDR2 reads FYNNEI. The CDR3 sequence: CASSEFGATNEKLFF. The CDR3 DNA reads TGTGCCAGCAGTGAATTCGGAGCAACTAATGAAAAACTGTTTTTT.

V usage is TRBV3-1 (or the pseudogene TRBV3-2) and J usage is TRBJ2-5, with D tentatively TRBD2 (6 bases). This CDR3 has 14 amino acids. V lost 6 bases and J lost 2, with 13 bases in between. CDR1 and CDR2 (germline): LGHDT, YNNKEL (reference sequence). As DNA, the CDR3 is TGTGCCAGCAGACTGACTAGTGGGCAAGAGACCCAGTACTTC. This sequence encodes CASRLTSGQETQYF.

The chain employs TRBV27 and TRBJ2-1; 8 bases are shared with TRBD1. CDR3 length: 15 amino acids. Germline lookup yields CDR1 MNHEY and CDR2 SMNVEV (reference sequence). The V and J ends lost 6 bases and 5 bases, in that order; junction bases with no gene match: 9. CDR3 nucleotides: TGTGCCAGCAGCTGGGCAGGGGGCCTCAACAATGAGCAGTTCTTC. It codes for CASSWAGGLNNEQFF.

DNA for the CDR3: TGTGCCAGCAGTACTGATCGTGGCTACACCTTC. It specifies CASSTDRGYTF. The rearrangement uses TRBV2 and TRBJ1-2; D gene ambiguous. Germline CDR1 is SNHLY and CDR2 is FYNNEI. The CDR3 is 11 residues long. Trimming took 5 bases from V and 7 from J, leaving 8 bases between them.

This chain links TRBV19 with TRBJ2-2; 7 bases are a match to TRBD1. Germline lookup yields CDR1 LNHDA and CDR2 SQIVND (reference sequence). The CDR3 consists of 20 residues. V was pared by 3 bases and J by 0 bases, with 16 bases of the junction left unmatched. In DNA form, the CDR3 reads TGTGCCAGTAGTATTTTAATTTTGGGACAGCGGACCTCGAACACCGGGGAGCTGTTTTTT. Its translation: CASSILILGQRTSNTGELFF.

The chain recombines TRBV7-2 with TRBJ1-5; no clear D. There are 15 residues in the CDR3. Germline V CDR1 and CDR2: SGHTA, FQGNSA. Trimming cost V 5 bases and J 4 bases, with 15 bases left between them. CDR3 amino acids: CASSLWGALNQPQHF. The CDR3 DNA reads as TGTGCCAGCAGCCTGTGGGGAGCATTGAATCAGCCCCAGCATTTT.

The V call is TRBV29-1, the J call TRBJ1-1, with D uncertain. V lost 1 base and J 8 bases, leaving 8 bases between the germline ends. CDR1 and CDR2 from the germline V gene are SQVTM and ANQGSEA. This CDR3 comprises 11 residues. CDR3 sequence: CSVEGPEEAFF. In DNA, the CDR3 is TGCAGCGTTGAAGGCCCCGAAGAAGCTTTCTTT.

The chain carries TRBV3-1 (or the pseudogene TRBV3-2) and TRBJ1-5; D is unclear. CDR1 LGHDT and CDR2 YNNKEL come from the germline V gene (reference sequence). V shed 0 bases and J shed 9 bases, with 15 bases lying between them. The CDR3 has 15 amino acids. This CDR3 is CASSQDPEGAAPQHF. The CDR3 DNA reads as TGTGCCAGCAGCCAAGATCCTGAGGGAGCGGCGCCCCAGCATTTT.

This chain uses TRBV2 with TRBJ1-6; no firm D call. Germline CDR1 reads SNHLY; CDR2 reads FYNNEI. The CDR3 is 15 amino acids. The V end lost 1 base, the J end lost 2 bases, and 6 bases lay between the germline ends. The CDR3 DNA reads TGTGCCAGCAGTGAAGGACGGACCTATAATTCACCCCTCCACTTT. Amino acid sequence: CASSEGRTYNSPLHF.

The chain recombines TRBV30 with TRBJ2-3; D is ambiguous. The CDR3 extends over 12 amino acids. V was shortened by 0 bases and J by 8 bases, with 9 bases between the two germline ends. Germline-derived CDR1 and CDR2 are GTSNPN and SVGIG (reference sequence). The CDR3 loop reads CAWSVGLGTQYF. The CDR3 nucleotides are TGTGCCTGGAGTGTAGGCCTCGGTACGCAGTATTTT.

The CDR3 protein is CASSRTLRTEAFF. For the CDR3, the DNA is TGTGCCAGCAGCCGGACTCTAAGAACTGAAGCTTTCTTT. This chain uses TRBV6-5 with TRBJ1-1, with D unresolved. The CDR3 length is 13 residues. V lost 6 bases and J 5 bases, leaving 13 bases between the germline ends. The germline V gene has CDR1 MNHEY and CDR2 SVGAGI.

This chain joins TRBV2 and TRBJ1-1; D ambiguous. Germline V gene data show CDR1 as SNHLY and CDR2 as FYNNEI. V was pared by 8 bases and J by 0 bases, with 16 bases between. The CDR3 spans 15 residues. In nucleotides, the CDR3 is TGTGCCAGCGTGAGGGAAATAATTTTGAACACTGAAGCTTTCTTT. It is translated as CASVREIILNTEAFF.

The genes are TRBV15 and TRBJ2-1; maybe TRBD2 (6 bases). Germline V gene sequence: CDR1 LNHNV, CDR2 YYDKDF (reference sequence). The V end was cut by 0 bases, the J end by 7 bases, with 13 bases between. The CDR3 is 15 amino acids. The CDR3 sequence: CATSRDLVAGNEQFF. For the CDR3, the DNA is TGTGCCACCAGCAGAGATCTAGTGGCGGGAAATGAGCAGTTCTTC.

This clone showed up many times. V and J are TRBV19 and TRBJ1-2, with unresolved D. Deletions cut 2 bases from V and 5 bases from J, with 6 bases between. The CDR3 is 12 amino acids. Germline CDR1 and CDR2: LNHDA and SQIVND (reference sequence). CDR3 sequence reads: CASSITDYGYTF. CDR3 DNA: TGTGCCAGTAGTATAACAGATTATGGCTACACCTTC.

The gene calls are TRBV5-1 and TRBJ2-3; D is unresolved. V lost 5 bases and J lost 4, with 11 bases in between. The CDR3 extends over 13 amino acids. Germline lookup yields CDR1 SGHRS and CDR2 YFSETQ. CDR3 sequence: CASSRLSPDTQYF. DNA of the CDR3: TGCGCCAGCAGTCGTCTCTCCCCAGATACGCAGTATTTT.

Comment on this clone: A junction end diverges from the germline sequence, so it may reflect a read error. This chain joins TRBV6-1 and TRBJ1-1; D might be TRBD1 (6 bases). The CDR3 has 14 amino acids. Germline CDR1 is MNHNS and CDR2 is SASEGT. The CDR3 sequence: CASREGTSRGEAFF. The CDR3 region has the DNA TGTGCCAGCAGAGAAGGGACATCCCGGGGGGAAGCTTTCTTT.

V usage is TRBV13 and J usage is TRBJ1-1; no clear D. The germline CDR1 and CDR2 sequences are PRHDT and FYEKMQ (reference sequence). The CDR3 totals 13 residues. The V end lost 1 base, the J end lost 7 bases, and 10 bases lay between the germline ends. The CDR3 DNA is TGTGCCAGCAGCTTAGAAGGGAATGGTGAAGCTTTCTTT. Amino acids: CASSLEGNGEAFF.

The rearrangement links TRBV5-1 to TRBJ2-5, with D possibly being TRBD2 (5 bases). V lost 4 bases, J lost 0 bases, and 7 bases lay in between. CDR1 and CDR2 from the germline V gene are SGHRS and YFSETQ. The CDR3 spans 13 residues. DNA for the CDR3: TGCGCCAGCAGCGTCGGGAACCAAGAGACCCAGTACTTC. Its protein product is CASSVGNQETQYF. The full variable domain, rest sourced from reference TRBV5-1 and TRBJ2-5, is KAGVTQTPRYLIKTRGQQVTLSCSPISGHRSVSWYQQTPGQGLQFLFEYFSETQRNKGNFPGRFSGRQFSNSRSEMNVSTLELGDSALYLCASSVGNQETQYFGPGTRLLVL.

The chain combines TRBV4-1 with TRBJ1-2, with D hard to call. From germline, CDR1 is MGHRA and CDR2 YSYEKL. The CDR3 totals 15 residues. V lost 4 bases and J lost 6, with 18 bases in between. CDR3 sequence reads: CASSPAGVTFNGYTF. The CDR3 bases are TGCGCCAGCAGCCCGGCCGGGGTGACATTTAATGGCTACACCTTC.

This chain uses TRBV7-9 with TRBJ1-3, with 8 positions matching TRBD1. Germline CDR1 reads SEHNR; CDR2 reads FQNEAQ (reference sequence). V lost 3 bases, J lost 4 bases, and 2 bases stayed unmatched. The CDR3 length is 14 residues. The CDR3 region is CASSFGQGGNTIYF. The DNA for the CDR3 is TGTGCCAGCAGCTTCGGACAGGGAGGAAACACCATATATTTT.

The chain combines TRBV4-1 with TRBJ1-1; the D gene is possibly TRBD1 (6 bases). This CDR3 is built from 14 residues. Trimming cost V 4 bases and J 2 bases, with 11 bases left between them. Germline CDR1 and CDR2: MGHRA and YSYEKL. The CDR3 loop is CASSLGQRNTEAFF. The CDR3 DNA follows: TGCGCCAGCAGCCTTGGACAGAGAAACACTGAAGCTTTCTTT.